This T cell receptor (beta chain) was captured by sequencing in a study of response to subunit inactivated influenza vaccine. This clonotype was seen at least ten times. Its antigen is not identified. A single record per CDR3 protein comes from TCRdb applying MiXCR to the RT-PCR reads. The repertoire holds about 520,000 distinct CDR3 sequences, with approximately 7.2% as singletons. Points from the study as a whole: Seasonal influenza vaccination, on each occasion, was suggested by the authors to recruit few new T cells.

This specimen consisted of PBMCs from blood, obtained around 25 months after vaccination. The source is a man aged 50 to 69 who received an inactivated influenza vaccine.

The DNA of the CDR3 is TGTGCCAGCAGCCAAGATTTGGGGGCCGCAGATACGCAGTATTTT. Translation: CASSQDLGAADTQYF. V is TRBV3-1 and J is TRBJ2-3, with a weak D call TRBD1 (6 bases). The CDR3 length is 15 residues. Germline V CDR1 and CDR2: LGHDT, YNNKEL (reference sequence). The V and J ends lost 0 bases and 4 bases respectively, with 11 bases between them.